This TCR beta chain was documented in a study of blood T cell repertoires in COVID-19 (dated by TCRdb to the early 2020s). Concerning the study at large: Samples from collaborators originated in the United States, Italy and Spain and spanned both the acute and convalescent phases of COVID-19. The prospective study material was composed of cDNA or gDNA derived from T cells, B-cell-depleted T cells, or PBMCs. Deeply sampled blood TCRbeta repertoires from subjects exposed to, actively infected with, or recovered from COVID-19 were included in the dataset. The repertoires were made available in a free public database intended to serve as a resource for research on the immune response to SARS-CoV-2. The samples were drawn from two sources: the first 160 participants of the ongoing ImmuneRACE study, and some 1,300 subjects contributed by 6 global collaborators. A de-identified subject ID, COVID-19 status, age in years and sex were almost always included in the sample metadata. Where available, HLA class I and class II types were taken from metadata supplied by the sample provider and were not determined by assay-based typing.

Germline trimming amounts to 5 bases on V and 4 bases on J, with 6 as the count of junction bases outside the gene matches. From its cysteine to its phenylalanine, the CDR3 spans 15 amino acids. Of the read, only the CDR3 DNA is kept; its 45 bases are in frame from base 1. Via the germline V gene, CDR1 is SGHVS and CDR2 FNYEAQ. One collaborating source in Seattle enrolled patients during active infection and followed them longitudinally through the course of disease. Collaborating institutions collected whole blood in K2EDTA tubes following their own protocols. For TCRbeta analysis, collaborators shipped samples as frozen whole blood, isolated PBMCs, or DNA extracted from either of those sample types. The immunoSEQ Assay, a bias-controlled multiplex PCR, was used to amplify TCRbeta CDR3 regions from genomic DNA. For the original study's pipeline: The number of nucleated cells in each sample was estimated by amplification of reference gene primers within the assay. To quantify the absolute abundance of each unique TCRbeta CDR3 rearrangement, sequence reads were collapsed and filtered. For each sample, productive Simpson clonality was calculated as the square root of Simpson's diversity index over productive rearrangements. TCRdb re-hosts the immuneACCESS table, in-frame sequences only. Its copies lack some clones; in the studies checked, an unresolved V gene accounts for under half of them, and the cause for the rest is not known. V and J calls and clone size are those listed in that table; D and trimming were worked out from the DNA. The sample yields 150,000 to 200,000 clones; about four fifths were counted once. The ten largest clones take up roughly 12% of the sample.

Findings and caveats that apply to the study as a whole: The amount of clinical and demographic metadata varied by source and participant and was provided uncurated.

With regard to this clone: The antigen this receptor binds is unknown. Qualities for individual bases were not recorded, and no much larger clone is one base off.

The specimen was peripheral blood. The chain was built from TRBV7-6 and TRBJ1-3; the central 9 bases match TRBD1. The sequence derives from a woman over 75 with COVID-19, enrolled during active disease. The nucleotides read TGTGCCAGCAGCATGGGACAGGGTAGGGGAAACACCATATATTTT. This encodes CASSMGQGRGNTIYF.